This T cell receptor beta chain emerged from a study of blood T cell repertoires in COVID-19. At the level of the study: Specimens from acute and convalescent COVID-19 originated in the United States, Italy and Spain. Sample material is recorded as cDNA or gDNA derived from T cells, B-cell-depleted T cells, or PBMCs.

Original processing notes: By means of reference gene primer amplification, nucleated cell counts were estimated. Libraries were prepared by immunoSEQ multiplex PCR; TCRdb keeps only in-frame clonotypes and omits some of them. V and J calls plus clone size are reproduced from that table; the DNA served to infer D and trimming. Of about 71,000 clones listed, more than 80% are singletons. This TCR derives from a man aged 25-45 years with acute or convalescent COVID-19. Sequenced sample: peripheral blood.

The CDR3 DNA follows: TGTGCCAGCACCGTCGGACTAGCGGGAGCCAATGAGCAGTTCTTC. It is translated as CASTVGLAGANEQFF. V usage is TRBV28 and J usage is TRBJ2-1; TRBD2 matches at 13 bases. The CDR3 length is 15 residues. With V trimmed by 7 bases and J by 6 bases, 6 bases remained unmatched. Germline V CDR1 and CDR2: MDHEN, SYDVKM.